The entry that follows covers one TCR beta chain sequence. What it binds is unknown. This entry is derived from a study of T cells in narcolepsy. Whole-study findings and limits: HCRT-specific and TRIB2-specific autoreactive clonotypes appeared among same-patient CSF and blood CD4+ clonotypes. Reportedly, autoreactive clonotypes were serially detected in patients' blood but not controls'.

Clones were read by immunoSEQ multiplex PCR, and TCRdb kept only the in-frame ones, dropping some. The table has some 25,000 clones, roughly 85% seen once. After removal of 11 bases from V and 2 bases from J, the junction contained 12 bases not matched to a gene. The CDR3 is 14 amino acids. Germline loops: CDR1 MDHEN, CDR2 SYDVKM. This receptor was taken from a human donor in good health. Sequenced: memory (CD45RA-) CD4+ T cells from blood. The V gene is TRBV28, the J gene TRBJ2-7; 7 bases match TRBD1. The CDR3 region is CASRGGGTAYEQYF. The DNA of the CDR3 is TGTGCCTCGCGAGGGGGCGGTACAGCCTACGAGCAGTACTTC.